Listed here are 27 T cell receptor beta chains from one sample, sequenced in a study of blood T cell repertoires in COVID-19. Sequencing used immunoSEQ multiplex PCR; TCRdb keeps in-frame clones, though not all of them. The top ten hold 4% to 5.5% of the sample, which has under 500,000 clones, 85% to 90% seen once. Material: peripheral blood. The receptors derive from a woman in her twenties or thirties with acute or convalescent COVID-19.

This clone has only a few counts. The chain joins TRBV10-1 to TRBJ1-6; D unclear. CDR1 WNHNN and CDR2 SYGVQD come from the germline V gene (reference sequence). V was clipped by 2 bases and J by 6 bases, with 5 bases between them. The CDR3 loop spans 13 amino acids. For the CDR3, the DNA is TGCGCCAGCAGTGAGGAGATTAATTCACCCCTCCACTTT. Its protein product is CASSEEINSPLHF.

V gene TRBV5-5 combines with J gene TRBJ2-3, with D perhaps matching TRBD1 (6 bases). Germline loops: CDR1 SGHKS, CDR2 YYEKEE (reference sequence). There are 16 residues in the CDR3. With 6 bases removed from V and 2 bases from J, the gap between germline ends came to 19 bases. CDR3 DNA sequence: TGTGCCAGCAACAAAGTATCCCCAGGGGCCACAGATACGCAGTATTTT. It codes for CASNKVSPGATDTQYF.

This chain connects TRBV10-3 to TRBJ2-3; 7 bases map to TRBD1. Looked up from germline, CDR1 is ENHRY and CDR2 is SYGVKD. This CDR3 has 12 residues. Trimming took 5 bases from V and 6 from J; bases not matched to a gene: 2. CDR3: CAISKTGDTQYF. The DNA for the CDR3 is TGTGCCATCAGTAAGACAGGGGATACGCAGTATTTT.

V usage is TRBV19 and J usage is TRBJ1-5; the D is unclear. Per germline, CDR1 LNHDA and CDR2 SQIVND (reference sequence). The CDR3 is made up of 14 amino acids. The ends were cut back, 9 bases at V and 6 bases at J, with 18 bases in the middle. CDR3 bases: TGTGCCAGCACTAGGGAGACCTCTTTTCAGCCCCAGCATTTT. This codes for CASTRETSFQPQHF.

The genes are TRBV5-6 and TRBJ2-3, with TRBD2 matching over 9 bases. V lost 4 bases, J lost 7 bases, and 13 bases stayed unmatched. Germline V gene sequence: CDR1 SGHDT, CDR2 YYEEEE. This CDR3 contains 16 residues. CDR3 residues: CASSPVGGGASNTQYF. DNA for the CDR3: TGTGCCAGCAGCCCCGTCGGCGGGGGGGCTTCAAATACGCAGTATTTT. Using reference TRBV5-6 and TRBJ2-3 for the parts outside the CDR3, the full variable domain is DAGVTQSPTHLIKTRGQQVTLRCSPKSGHDTVSWYQQALGQGPQFIFQYYEEEERQRGNFPDRFSGHQFPNYSSELNVNALLLGDSALYLCASSPVGGGASNTQYFGPGTRLTVL.

This clone was detected only a few times. This chain connects TRBV6-5 to TRBJ1-1; 10 bases map to TRBD1. In germline, CDR1 is MNHEY, CDR2 SVGAGI. Unmatched junction bases numbered 6, after V lost 6 bases and J lost 5 bases. The CDR3 has 14 residues. For the CDR3, the DNA is TGTGCCAGCAGCTGGGACAGGGGATTTACTGAAGCTTTCTTT. It is translated as CASSWDRGFTEAFF.

This clone has just one count. This chain joins TRBV5-5 and TRBJ1-5; D is ambiguous. Between the trimmed V and J ends, which lost 0 bases and 0 bases, there was a span of 13 bases. CDR3 length: 17 amino acids. Looked up from germline, CDR1 is SGHKS and CDR2 is YYEKEE (reference sequence). The CDR3 DNA reads as TGTGCCAGCAGCTTGGCCGACCCCCGAGGTAGCAATCAGCCCCAGCATTTT. Amino acids: CASSLADPRGSNQPQHF.

This clone was picked up one time. This chain joins TRBV6-5 and TRBJ2-7, with TRBD1 matching 7 bases. CDR3 length equals 13 residues. V shed 5 bases, J shed 3 bases, and the junction held 4 bases outside the gene matches. In germline, CDR1 is MNHEY, CDR2 SVGAGI. The CDR3 region is CASSPRDSYEQYF. CDR3 nucleotides: TGTGCCAGCAGTCCCCGGGACAGCTACGAGCAGTACTTC.

The rearrangement joins TRBV4-1 to TRBJ1-3; D call uncertain. This CDR3 has 14 residues. V was trimmed by 4 bases and J by 2 bases, leaving 9 bases between them. CDR1 is MGHRA, CDR2 YSYEKL, per germline. The chain's CDR3 is CASSPAGTGNTIYF. CDR3 nucleotides: TGCGCCAGCAGCCCGGCCGGGACTGGAAACACCATATATTTT.

The genes are TRBV2 and TRBJ1-2, with D unclear. From germline, CDR1 is SNHLY and CDR2 FYNNEI. The V and J ends lost 5 bases and 2 bases respectively, with 6 bases between them. The CDR3 runs 12 residues. Here the CDR3 reads CASSNRNYGYTF. The CDR3 DNA reads as TGTGCCAGCAGTAATAGAAACTATGGCTACACCTTC.

The V call is TRBV29-1, the J call TRBJ1-1; D may be TRBD1 (6 bases). This CDR3 is 14 amino acids long. Germline CDR1 reads SQVTM; CDR2 reads ANQGSEA. Trimming left V 4 bases short and J 1 base short, with 13 bases between. The CDR3 DNA is TGCAGCGTTGTAGGACAGCGAAAGAACACTGAAGCTTTCTTT. Residues: CSVVGQRKNTEAFF.

Concerning this clone: Other DNA sequences in the same sample also yield this CDR3. The chain joins TRBV5-1 to TRBJ2-5, with TRBD1 matching 8 bases. This CDR3 contains 14 residues. Unmatched junction bases numbered 6, after V lost 7 bases and J lost 1 base. Germline V gives CDR1 SGHRS, CDR2 YFSETQ. The CDR3 loop reads CASSGGRGQETQYF. For the CDR3, the DNA is TGCGCCAGCTCAGGGGGCCGGGGCCAAGAGACCCAGTACTTC.

The chain combines TRBV19 with TRBJ2-1, with a possible D match to TRBD1 (6 bases). Between the trimmed V and J ends, which lost 7 bases and 9 bases, there was a span of 19 bases. CDR1 is LNHDA and CDR2 is SQIVND in the germline V gene (reference sequence). CDR3 length: 14 residues. Written as DNA, the CDR3 is TGTGCCAGTATCCCGGCGGCAGGGGCCACTGAGCAGTTCTTC. Translation: CASIPAAGATEQFF.

The V gene is TRBV12-3 or TRBV12-4, the J gene TRBJ2-7; D is undetermined. Trimming cost V 5 bases and J 11 bases, with 13 bases left between them. The CDR3 loop spans 11 amino acids. The CDR3 loop is CASSLQTVKYF. In DNA form, the CDR3 reads TGTGCCAGCAGTCTCCAGACTGTCAAGTACTTC.

The chain has TRBV27 and TRBJ2-2; the match to TRBD2 covers 13 bases. V trimming: 3 bases; J trimming: 4 bases; junction bases outside the gene matches: 11. CDR1 is MNHEY, CDR2 SMNVEV, per germline (reference sequence). The CDR3 extends over 19 amino acids. The CDR3 DNA sequence: TGTGCCAGCAGTTTCGAGGGAGGACTAGCGGGGGATTTCACCGGGGAGCTGTTTTTT. Protein: CASSFEGGLAGDFTGELFF.

In this sample, this clone turned up once. The chain carries TRBV13 and TRBJ2-1, with 8 bases lining up with TRBD2. The CDR3 is made up of 15 amino acids. V dropped 3 bases and J dropped 5; count of bases not matched to a gene: 6. CDR1 and CDR2 (germline): PRHDT, FYEKMQ (reference sequence). CDR3 loop: CASSFGRGDDNEQFF. CDR3 coding DNA: TGTGCCAGCAGCTTCGGGCGGGGGGACGACAATGAGCAGTTCTTC.

J is TRBJ2-7 and V is TRBV12-5; D gene uncertain. Germline values: CDR1 LGHNT, CDR2 FRNRAP. V was clipped by 3 bases and J by 2 bases, with 8 bases between them. The CDR3 covers 13 residues. CDR3 DNA: TGTGCTAGTGGTTTTGGCATAACCTACGAGCAGTACTTC. This sequence encodes CASGFGITYEQYF.

CDR3 nucleotides: TGTGCCAGCAGCCGACTAGCGGGGGGGAGGACCGGGGAGCTGTTTTTT. The encoded protein is CASSRLAGGRTGELFF. This sequence joins TRBV7-7 and TRBJ2-2; 14 bases are shared with TRBD2. The ends lost 5 bases at V and 5 bases at J; junction bases unmatched: 4. This CDR3 comprises 16 residues. CDR1 is SSHAT, CDR2 FNYEAQ, per germline (reference sequence).

This chain links TRBV5-1 with TRBJ2-5, with TRBD1 matching 7 bases. The CDR3 consists of 18 residues. In germline, CDR1 is SGHRS, CDR2 YFSETQ. The ends lost 4 bases at V and 4 bases at J; junction bases unmatched: 19. The CDR3 DNA is TGCGCCAGCAGCCAAACCCGGACAGGCCTTCCTCCAGGAGAGACCCAGTACTTC. This gives the protein CASSQTRTGLPPGETQYF.

The chain employs TRBV6-5 and TRBJ1-1; TRBD1 aligns across 7 bases. Germline CDR1 and CDR2: MNHEY and SVGAGI. V dropped 5 bases and J dropped 8; count of bases not matched to a gene: 2. The CDR3 is 11 residues long. The CDR3 DNA follows: TGTGCCAGCAGTAAGACAGGGGAAGCTTTCTTT. Residues: CASSKTGEAFF.

The V gene is TRBV10-3, the J gene TRBJ1-6, with D uncertain. The CDR3 loop spans 13 amino acids. Germline-derived CDR1 and CDR2 are ENHRY and SYGVKD. V shed 7 bases and J shed 9 bases, with 13 bases lying between them. The CDR3 coding sequence is TGTGCCATCAAGGAGGGAACGGGTTCACCCCTCCACTTT. Protein sequence: CAIKEGTGSPLHF.

V is TRBV11-2 and J is TRBJ2-7; no definite D call. V shed 6 bases and J shed 4 bases, with 10 bases lying between them. The CDR3 is 12 amino acids. The germline V gene encodes CDR1 SGHAT and CDR2 FQNNGV. DNA of the CDR3: TGTGCCAGCAGAGCCGGTAGATACGAGCAGTACTTC. It encodes CASRAGRYEQYF.

V and J are TRBV18 and TRBJ2-7, with TRBD1 as a possible D gene (6 bases). The V gene's germline CDR1 is KGHSH and CDR2 LQKENI. V shed 6 bases and J shed 0 bases, with 18 bases lying between them. The CDR3 runs to 16 residues. CDR3 sequence reads: CASSRMGQENSYEQYF. DNA of the CDR3: TGTGCCAGCTCCCGAATGGGACAAGAAAACTCCTACGAGCAGTACTTC. The entire variable domain, with the rest obtained from reference TRBV18 and TRBJ2-7, is as follows: NAGVMQNPRHLVRRRGQEARLRCSPMKGHSHVYWYRQLPEEGLKFMVYLQKENIIDESGMPKERFSAEFPKEGPSILRIQQVVRGDSAAYFCASSRMGQENSYEQYFGPGTRLTVT.

V and J are TRBV4-1 and TRBJ1-1; D possibly corresponds to TRBD1 (6 bases). The CDR3 runs 13 residues. The V end was cut by 1 base, the J end by 8 bases, with 11 bases between. In germline, CDR1 is MGHRA, CDR2 YSYEKL. The DNA of the CDR3 is TGCGCCAGCAGCCAAGGGGAAACAGGGGAAGCTTTCTTT. This gives the protein CASSQGETGEAFF.

The genes are TRBV3-1 (or the pseudogene TRBV3-2) and TRBJ2-5, with 10 bases matching TRBD2. This CDR3 is 19 amino acids long. Germline CDR1 and CDR2: LGHDT and YNNKEL (reference sequence). V lost 1 base, J lost 2 bases, and 13 bases stayed unmatched. The CDR3: CASSQVVWAGTSDQETQYF. As DNA, the CDR3 is TGTGCCAGCAGCCAAGTTGTGTGGGCCGGGACTAGCGATCAAGAGACCCAGTACTTC.

V usage is TRBV3-1 (or the pseudogene TRBV3-2) and J usage is TRBJ1-2; D possibly corresponds to TRBD1 (5 bases). V was clipped by 1 base and J by 7 bases, with 13 bases between them. The CDR3 covers 14 residues. CDR1 is LGHDT, CDR2 YNNKEL, per germline (reference sequence). CDR3 bases: TGTGCCAGCAGCCAAGGTCCTCCCCAGGGTGGCTACACCTTC. Its translation is CASSQGPPQGGYTF.

The chain employs TRBV29-1 and TRBJ1-1, with TRBD1 identical over 7 bases. V shed 5 bases and J 4 bases; nucleotides not matched to a gene: 10. The CDR3 has 14 amino acids. CDR1 and CDR2 (germline): SQVTM, ANQGSEA. The CDR3 protein is CSVTLQGFGTEAFF. CDR3 DNA sequence: TGCAGCGTTACGCTACAGGGGTTCGGCACTGAAGCTTTCTTT.